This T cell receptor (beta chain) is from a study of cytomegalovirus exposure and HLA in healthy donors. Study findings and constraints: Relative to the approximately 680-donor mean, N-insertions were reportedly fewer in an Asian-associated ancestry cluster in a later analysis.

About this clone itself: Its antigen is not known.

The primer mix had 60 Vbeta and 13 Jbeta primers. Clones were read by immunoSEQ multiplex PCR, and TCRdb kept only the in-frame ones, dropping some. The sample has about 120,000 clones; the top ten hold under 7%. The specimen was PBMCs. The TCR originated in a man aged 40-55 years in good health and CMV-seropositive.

CDR3 in amino acids: CASSANSCEQYF. As DNA, the CDR3 is TGTGCCAGCAGCGCAAACTCTTGCGAGCAGTACTTC. The chain is built from TRBV21-1 and TRBJ2-7; the table's D call of TRBD2 was not tested on the DNA. TRBV21-1 is a pseudogene. The CDR3 has 12 residues.